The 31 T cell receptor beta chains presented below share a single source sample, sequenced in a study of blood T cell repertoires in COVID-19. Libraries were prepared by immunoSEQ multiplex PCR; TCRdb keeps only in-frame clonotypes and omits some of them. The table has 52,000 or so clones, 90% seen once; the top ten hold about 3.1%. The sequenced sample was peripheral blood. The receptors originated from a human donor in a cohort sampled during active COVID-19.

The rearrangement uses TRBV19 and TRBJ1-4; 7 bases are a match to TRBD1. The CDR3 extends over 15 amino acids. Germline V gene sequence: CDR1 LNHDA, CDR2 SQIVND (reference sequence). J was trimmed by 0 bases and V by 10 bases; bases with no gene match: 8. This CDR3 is CATRQGAATNEKLFF. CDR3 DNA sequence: TGTGCCACCCGACAGGGAGCCGCAACTAATGAAAAACTGTTTTTT.

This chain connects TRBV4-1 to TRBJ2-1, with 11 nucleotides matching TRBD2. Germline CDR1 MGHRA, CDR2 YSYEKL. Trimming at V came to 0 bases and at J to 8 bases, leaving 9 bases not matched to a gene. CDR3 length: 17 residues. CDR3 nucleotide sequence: TGCGCCAGCAGCCAAGAAAACGTCGGTAGCGGGAGGGATGAGCAGTTCTTC. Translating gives CASSQENVGSGRDEQFF.

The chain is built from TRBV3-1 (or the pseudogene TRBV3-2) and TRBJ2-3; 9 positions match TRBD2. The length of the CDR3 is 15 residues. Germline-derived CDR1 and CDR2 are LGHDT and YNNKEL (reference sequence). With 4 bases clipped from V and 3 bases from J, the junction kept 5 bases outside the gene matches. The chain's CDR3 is CASSPDSGSTDTQYF. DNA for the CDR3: TGTGCCAGCAGCCCCGATAGCGGGAGTACAGATACGCAGTATTTT.

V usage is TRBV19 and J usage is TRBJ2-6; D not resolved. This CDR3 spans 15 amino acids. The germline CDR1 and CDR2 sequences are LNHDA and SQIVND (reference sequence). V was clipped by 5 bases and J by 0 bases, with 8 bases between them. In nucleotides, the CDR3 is TGTGCCAGTAGTTCACTGTTCTCTGGGGCCAACGTCCTGACTTTC. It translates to CASSSLFSGANVLTF. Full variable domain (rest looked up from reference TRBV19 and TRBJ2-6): DGGITQSPKYLFRKEGQNVTLSCEQNLNHDAMYWYRQDPGQGLRLIYYSQIVNDFQKGDIAEGYSVSREKKESFPLTVTSAQKNPTAFYLCASSSLFSGANVLTFGAGSRLTVL.

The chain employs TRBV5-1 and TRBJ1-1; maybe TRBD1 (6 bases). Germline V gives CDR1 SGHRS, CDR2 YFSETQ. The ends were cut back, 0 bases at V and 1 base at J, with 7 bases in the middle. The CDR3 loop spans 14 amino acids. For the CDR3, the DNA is TGCGCCAGCAGCTTGGGACAGGCGAACACTGAAGCTTTCTTT. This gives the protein CASSLGQANTEAFF.

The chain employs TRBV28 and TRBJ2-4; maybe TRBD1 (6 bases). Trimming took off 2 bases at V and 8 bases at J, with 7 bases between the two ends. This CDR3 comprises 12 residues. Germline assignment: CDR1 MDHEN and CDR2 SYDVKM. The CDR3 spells CASSLTGYIQYF. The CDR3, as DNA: TGTGCCAGCAGTTTAACAGGGTACATTCAGTACTTC. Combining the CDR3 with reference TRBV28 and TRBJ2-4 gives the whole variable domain DVKVTQSSRYLVKRTGEKVFLECVQDMDHENMFWYRQDPGLGLRLIYFSYDVKMKEKGDIPEGYSVSREKKERFSLILESASTNQTSMYLCASSLTGYIQYFGAGTRLSVL.

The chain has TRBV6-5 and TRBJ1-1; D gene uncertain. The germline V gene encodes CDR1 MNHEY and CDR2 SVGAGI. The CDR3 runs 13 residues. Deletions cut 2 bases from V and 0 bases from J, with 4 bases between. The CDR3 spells CASSYTMNTEAFF. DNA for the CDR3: TGTGCCAGCAGTTACACAATGAACACTGAAGCTTTCTTT.

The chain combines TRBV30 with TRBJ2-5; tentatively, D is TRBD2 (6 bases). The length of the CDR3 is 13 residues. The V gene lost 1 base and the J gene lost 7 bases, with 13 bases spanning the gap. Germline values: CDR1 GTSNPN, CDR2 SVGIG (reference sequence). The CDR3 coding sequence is TGTGCCTGGAGTGGCCGGGACGGGGGGACCCAGTACTTC. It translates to CAWSGRDGGTQYF.

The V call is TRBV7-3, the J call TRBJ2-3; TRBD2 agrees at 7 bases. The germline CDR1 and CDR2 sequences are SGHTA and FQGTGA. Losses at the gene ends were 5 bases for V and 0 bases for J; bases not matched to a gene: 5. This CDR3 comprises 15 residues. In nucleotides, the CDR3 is TGTGCCAGCAGCCGGAGCGGGATTAGCACAGATACGCAGTATTTT. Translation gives CASSRSGISTDTQYF.

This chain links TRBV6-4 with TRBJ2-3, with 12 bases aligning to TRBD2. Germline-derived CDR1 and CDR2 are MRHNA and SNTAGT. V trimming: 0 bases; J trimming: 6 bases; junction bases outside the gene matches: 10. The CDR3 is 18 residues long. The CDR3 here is CASSDSGLAGGPRDTQYF. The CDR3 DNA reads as TGTGCCAGCAGTGACTCAGGCCTAGCGGGAGGGCCTAGGGATACGCAGTATTTT.

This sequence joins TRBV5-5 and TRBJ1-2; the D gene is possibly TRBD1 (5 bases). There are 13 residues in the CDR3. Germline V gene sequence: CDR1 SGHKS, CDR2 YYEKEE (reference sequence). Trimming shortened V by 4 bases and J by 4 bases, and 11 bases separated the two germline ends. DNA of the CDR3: TGTGCCAGCAGCCTAGGGGAGGGCTATGGCTACACCTTC. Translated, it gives CASSLGEGYGYTF. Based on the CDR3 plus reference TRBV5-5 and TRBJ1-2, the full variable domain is DAGVTQSPTHLIKTRGQQVTLRCSPISGHKSVSWYQQVLGQGPQFIFQYYEKEERGRGNFPDRFSARQFPNYSSELNVNALLLGDSALYLCASSLGEGYGYTFGSGTRLTVV.

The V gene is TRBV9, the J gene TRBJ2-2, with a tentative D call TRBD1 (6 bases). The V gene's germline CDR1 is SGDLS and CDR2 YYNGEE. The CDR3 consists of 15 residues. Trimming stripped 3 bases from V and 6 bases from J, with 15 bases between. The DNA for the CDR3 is TGTGCCAGCAGCGGAGGGGGTGGTGGGGCCGGGGAGCTGTTTTTT. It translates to CASSGGGGGAGELFF.

The CDR3 region is CASSPGTAHNSPLHF. CDR3 bases: TGCGCCAGCAGCCCCGGGACAGCCCATAATTCACCCCTCCACTTT. The chain recombines TRBV5-1 with TRBJ1-6; the match to TRBD1 covers 7 bases. V lost 4 bases, J lost 5 bases, and 6 bases stayed unmatched. The CDR3 extends over 15 amino acids. CDR1 and CDR2 (germline): SGHRS, YFSETQ.

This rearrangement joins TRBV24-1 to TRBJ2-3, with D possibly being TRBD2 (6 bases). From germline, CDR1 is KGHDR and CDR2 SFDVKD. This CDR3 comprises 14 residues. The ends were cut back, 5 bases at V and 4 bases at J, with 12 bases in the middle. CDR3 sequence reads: CATSVSGSPDTQYF. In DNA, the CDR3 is TGTGCCACCAGTGTGAGCGGGTCACCAGATACGCAGTATTTT.

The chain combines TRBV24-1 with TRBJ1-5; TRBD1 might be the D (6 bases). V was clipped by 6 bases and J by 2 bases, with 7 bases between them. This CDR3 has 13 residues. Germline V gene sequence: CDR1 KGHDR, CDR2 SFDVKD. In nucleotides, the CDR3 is TGTGCCACCAGTAGACAGGGCAATCAGCCCCAGCATTTT. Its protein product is CATSRQGNQPQHF.

CDR3 amino acids: CASSADRFALHF. The CDR3 DNA follows: TGTGCCAGCAGCGCGGACAGGTTCGCCCTCCACTTT. The gene calls are TRBV9 and TRBJ1-6, with 7 positions matching TRBD1. This CDR3 is built from 12 residues. V lost 3 bases and J lost 14; bases outside the gene matches: 5. The germline V gene encodes CDR1 SGDLS and CDR2 YYNGEE.

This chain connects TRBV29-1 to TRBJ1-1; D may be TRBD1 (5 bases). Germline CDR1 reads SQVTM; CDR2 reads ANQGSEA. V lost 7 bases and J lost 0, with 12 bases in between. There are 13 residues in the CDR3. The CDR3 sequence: CSGAGSVNTEAFF. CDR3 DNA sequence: TGCAGCGGGGCAGGGTCCGTGAACACTGAAGCTTTCTTT.

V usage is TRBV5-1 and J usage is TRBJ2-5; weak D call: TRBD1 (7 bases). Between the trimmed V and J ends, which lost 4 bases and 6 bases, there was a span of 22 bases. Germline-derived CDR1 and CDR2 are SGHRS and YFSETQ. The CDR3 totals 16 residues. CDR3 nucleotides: TGCGCCAGCAGCGATCAGGGGGGCGCAGGGGCGAAGACCCAGTACTTC. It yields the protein CASSDQGGAGAKTQYF.

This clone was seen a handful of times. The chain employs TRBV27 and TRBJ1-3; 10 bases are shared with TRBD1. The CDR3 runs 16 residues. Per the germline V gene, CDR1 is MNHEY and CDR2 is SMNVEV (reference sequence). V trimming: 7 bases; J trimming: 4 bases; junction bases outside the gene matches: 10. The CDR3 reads CASMGTGEPRGNTIYF. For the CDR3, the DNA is TGTGCCAGCATGGGGACAGGGGAACCTCGCGGAAACACCATATATTTT.

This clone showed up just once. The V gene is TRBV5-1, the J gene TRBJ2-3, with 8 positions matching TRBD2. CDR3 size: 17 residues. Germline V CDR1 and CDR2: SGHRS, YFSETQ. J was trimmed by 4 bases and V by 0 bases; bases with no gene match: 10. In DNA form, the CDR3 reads TGCGCCAGCAGCTTGGGGCAAGCGGGAGTTTTTTCAGATACGCAGTATTTT. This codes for CASSLGQAGVFSDTQYF. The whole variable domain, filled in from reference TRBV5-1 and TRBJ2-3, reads KAGVTQTPRYLIKTRGQQVTLSCSPISGHRSVSWYQQTPGQGLQFLFEYFSETQRNKGNFPGRFSGRQFSNSRSEMNVSTLELGDSALYLCASSLGQAGVFSDTQYFGPGTRLTVL.

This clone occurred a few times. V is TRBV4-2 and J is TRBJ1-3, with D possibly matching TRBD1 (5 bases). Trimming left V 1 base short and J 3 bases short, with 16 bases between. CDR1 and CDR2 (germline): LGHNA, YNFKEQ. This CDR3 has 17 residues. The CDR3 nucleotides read TGTGCCAGCAGCCAAGGGCGTCCAGGGTCGGTTGGAAACACCATATATTTT. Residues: CASSQGRPGSVGNTIYF.

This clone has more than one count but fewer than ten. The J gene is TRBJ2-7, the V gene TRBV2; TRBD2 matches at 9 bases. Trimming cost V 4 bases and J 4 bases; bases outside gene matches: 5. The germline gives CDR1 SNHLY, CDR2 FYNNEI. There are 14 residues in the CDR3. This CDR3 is CASSAGLAFYEQYF. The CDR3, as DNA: TGTGCCAGCAGTGCGGGACTAGCTTTTTACGAGCAGTACTTC.

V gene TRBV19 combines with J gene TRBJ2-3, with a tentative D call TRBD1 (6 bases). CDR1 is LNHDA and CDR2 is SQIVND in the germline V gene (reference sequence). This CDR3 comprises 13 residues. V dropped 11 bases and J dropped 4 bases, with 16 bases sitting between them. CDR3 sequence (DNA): TGTGCCTCTGGGGGCCGGGGAGCAGATACGCAGTATTTT. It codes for CASGGRGADTQYF.

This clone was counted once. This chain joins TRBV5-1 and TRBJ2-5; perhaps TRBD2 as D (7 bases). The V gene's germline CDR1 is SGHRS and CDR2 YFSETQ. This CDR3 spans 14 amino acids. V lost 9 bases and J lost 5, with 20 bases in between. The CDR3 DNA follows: TGCGCCACCAACTGGAGGGGGGGAGCGGAGACCCAGTACTTC. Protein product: CATNWRGGAETQYF. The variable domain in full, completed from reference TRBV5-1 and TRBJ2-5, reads KAGVTQTPRYLIKTRGQQVTLSCSPISGHRSVSWYQQTPGQGLQFLFEYFSETQRNKGNFPGRFSGRQFSNSRSEMNVSTLELGDSALYLCATNWRGGAETQYFGPGTRLLVL.

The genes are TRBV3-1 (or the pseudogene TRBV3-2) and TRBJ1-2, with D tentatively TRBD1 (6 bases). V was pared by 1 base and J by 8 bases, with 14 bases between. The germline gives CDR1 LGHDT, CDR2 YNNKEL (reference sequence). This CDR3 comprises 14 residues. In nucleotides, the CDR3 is TGTGCCAGCAGCCAAGTCGCGGACAGAGGGGGCTACACCTTC. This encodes CASSQVADRGGYTF.

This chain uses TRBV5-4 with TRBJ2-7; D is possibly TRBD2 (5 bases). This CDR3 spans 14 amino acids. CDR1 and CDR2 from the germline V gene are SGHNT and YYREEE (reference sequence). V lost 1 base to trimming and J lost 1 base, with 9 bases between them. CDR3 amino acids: CASSLLGVSYEQYF. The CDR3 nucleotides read TGTGCCAGCAGCTTGCTCGGGGTTTCCTACGAGCAGTACTTC.

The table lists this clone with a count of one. The DNA for the CDR3 is TGTGCCAGCAGCGGGAGCGGGAGGACTTACAATGAGCAGTTCTTC. Amino acids: CASSGSGRTYNEQFF. V gene TRBV11-2 combines with J gene TRBJ2-1; TRBD2 aligns across 9 bases. The CDR3 length is 15 residues. V was clipped by 5 bases and J by 4 bases; unmatched bases: 6. CDR1 and CDR2 from the germline V gene are SGHAT and FQNNGV.

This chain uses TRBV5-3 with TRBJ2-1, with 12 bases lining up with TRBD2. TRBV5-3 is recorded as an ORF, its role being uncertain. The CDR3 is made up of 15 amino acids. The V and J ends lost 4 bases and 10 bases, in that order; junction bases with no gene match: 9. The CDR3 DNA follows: TGTGCCAGAAGCAAGACTAGCGGGAGTCGGTGGGAGCAGTTCTTC. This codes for CARSKTSGSRWEQFF.

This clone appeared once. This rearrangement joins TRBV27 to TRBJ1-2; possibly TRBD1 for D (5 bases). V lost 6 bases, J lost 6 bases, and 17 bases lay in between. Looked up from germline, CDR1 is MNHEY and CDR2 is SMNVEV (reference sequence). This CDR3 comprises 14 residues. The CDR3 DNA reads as TGTGCCAGCAGCCCCGAGGGACTGGCAAATGGCTACACCTTC. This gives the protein CASSPEGLANGYTF.

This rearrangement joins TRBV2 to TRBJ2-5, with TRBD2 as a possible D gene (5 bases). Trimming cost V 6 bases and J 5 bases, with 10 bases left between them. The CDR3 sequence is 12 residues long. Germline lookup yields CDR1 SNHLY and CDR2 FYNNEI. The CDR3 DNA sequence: TGTGCCAGCAGGGACGGACTTGAGACCCAGTACTTC. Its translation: CASRDGLETQYF.

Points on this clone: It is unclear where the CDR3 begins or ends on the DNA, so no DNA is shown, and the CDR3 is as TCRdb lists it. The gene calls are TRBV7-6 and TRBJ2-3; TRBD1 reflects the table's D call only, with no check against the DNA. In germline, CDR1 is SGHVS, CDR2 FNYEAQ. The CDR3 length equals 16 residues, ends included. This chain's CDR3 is CASSLVFGPGTDTQYF.